This TCR beta chain is from a study of cytomegalovirus exposure and HLA in healthy donors. CDR3 size: 16 residues. V lost 3 bases and J 2 bases, leaving 11 bases between the germline ends. The V gene's germline CDR1 is SEHNR and CDR2 FQNEAQ (reference sequence). PCR amplification relied on 60 Vbeta primers (plus 13 Jbeta primers). Some clones are missing from TCRdb's copy, which holds only in-frame ones; the method was immunoSEQ multiplex PCR. The data hold approximately 53,000 clones, with 60% to 80% observed a single time. Sequencing used PBMCs. The chain couples TRBV7-9 to TRBJ2-6; perhaps TRBD2 as D (5 bases). The clonotype was recovered from a woman aged 40 to 50 in good health and CMV-seropositive. Here the CDR3 reads CASSLATGTGANVLTF. The CDR3 nucleotides read TGTGCCAGCAGCTTGGCCACGGGAACTGGGGCCAACGTCCTGACTTTC.